This T cell receptor beta chain comes out of a study of blood T cell repertoires in COVID-19 (dated by TCRdb to about 2020). Some background on the complete study: Samples from collaborators originated in the United States, Italy and Spain and spanned both the acute and convalescent phases of COVID-19. Where available, HLA class I and class II types were taken from metadata supplied by the sample provider and were not determined by assay-based typing. Nearly every sample came with metadata listing a de-identified subject ID, COVID-19 status, age in years and sex. Subjects who had been exposed to COVID-19, were actively infected with it, or had recovered from it provided the deeply sampled blood TCRbeta repertoires that made up the dataset. The prospective study material was composed of cDNA or gDNA derived from T cells, B-cell-depleted T cells, or PBMCs. Samples were obtained from the ongoing ImmuneRACE study (first 160 participants) and from over 1,000 subjects provided by 6 global collaborators. A freely available public database, intended as a resource for researchers studying the immune response to SARS-CoV-2, is where the repertoires were released. The full study reports these points: Clinical and demographic metadata were provided uncurated, with the amount varying by source and participant.

TCRbeta CDR3 regions were amplified from genomic DNA using the immunoSEQ Assay, a bias-controlled multiplex PCR. Concerning the study's data processing: The number of nucleated cells in each sample was estimated by amplification of reference gene primers within the assay. Sequence reads were collapsed and filtered to measure the absolute abundance of every unique TCRbeta CDR3 rearrangement. For each sample, productive Simpson clonality was calculated by taking the square root of Simpson's diversity index across productive rearrangements. TCRdb stores this immuneACCESS table with in-frame sequences only. Part of the clones is absent; in the studies checked, under half of the shortfall reflects unresolved V genes, and no reason is known for the rest. The V and J calls and clone size were taken over from that table, and D and trimming were inferred from the DNA. Present in this sample are 15,000 to 20,000 clones, 85% to 95% of which were seen just once. 5% to 7% of the sample is taken by the ten largest.

According to the germline V gene (reference sequence), CDR1 reads LGHDT and CDR2 reads YNNKEL. The CDR3 measures 11 amino acids from cysteine to phenylalanine. Only the CDR3 part of the read is kept: 33 bases, read in frame from the first base. V sheds 3 bases and J sheds 7 bases, leaving 6 bases between their ends. Turning to this clone: The clone's antigen remains unknown. No clone much larger than this one lies a single base away; base qualities are absent.

The collaborating institutions used their own protocols to collect whole blood in K2EDTA tubes. Collaborator samples were shipped for TCRbeta analysis as frozen whole blood, isolated PBMCs, or DNA extracted from either sample type. Sequenced sample: peripheral blood. This receptor was identified in a human donor in a cohort sampled during active COVID-19. The sequence joins TRBV3-1 (or the pseudogene TRBV3-2) to TRBJ1-1, with the D segment identity uncertain. The DNA reads as follows: TGTGCCAGCAGCCAGGGCATTGAAGCTTTCTTT. Protein translation: CASSQGIEAFF.